This T cell receptor beta chain appears in the sequencing data of a study of blood T cell repertoires in COVID-19. About the study: PBMCs, B-cell-depleted T cells, or T cells provided the cDNA or gDNA that made up the material.

As originally analysed: Reference gene primer amplification gave nucleated cell count estimates. The data were produced by immunoSEQ multiplex PCR, yet TCRdb's version contains in-frame clones alone and is incomplete. V and J calls plus clone size are reproduced from that table; the DNA served to infer D and trimming. The table lists around 180,000 clones, approximately 83% of them singletons, with about 1.5% in the top ten. Losses at the gene ends were 5 bases for V and 4 bases for J; bases not matched to a gene: 5. The germline V gene encodes CDR1 MNHEY and CDR2 SVGAGI. The CDR3 has 14 residues. The TCR was taken from a human donor in a cohort sampled during active COVID-19. The chain has TRBV6-5 and TRBJ1-5; 7 nucleotides align to TRBD1. Source material: peripheral blood. In DNA form, the CDR3 reads TGTGCCAGCAGTCTCCGACAGGGAAATCAGCCCCAGCATTTT. Its protein product is CASSLRQGNQPQHF.